The source of this TCR beta chain is a study of cytomegalovirus exposure and HLA in healthy donors. Overall study findings and caveats: Reportedly, fewer N-insertions than the approximately 700-donor mean appeared in an Asian-associated ancestry cluster in a later analysis.

A word on this clone: The antigen is undetermined.

Germline-derived CDR1 and CDR2 are SGHTA and FQGNSA. The length of the CDR3 is 14 residues. Trimming stripped 3 bases from V and 2 bases from J, with 8 bases between. 60 Vbeta and 13 Jbeta primers were used in PCR. Here immunoSEQ multiplex PCR was the method, and the copy in TCRdb shows in-frame clones only, minus some. The repertoire holds around 150,000 clones, with over 65% as singletons. This clonotype was sampled from a woman aged 40 to 49 in good health and CMV-seropositive. This rearrangement joins TRBV7-2 to TRBJ1-3; D unresolved. The sequencing input was PBMCs. CDR3 bases: TGTGCCAGCAGCTTGGGCTTGGCTGGAAACACCATATATTTT. Translated: CASSLGLAGNTIYF.